The 9 T cell receptor beta chains in this list originate from one sample, sequenced in a study of OX40 agonist ivuxolimab in advanced cancers. The method was immunoSEQ multiplex PCR; TCRdb's version includes in-frame clones alone and lacks a portion of them. Seen here are 90,000 to 95,000 clones, around 87% observed once, and the top ten hold roughly 4.9%. The sequencing used CD4+ or CD8+ T cells sorted from blood, collected in a trial of the OX40 agonist ivuxolimab. The receptors here all came from an adult with an advanced solid tumor such as melanoma, head and neck, liver or kidney cancer.

V is TRBV5-1 and J is TRBJ2-7; TRBD1 matches at 7 bases. The CDR3 extends over 14 amino acids. V lost 0 bases to trimming and J lost 3 bases; unmatched junction nucleotides: 3. The germline V gene encodes CDR1 SGHRS and CDR2 YFSETQ. The CDR3 nucleotides read TGCGCCAGCAGCTTGGAAGGGGGCCGCTACGAGCAGTACGTC. Protein sequence: CASSLEGGRYEQYV.

Concerning this clone itself: The identical CDR3 is also encoded by other nucleotide sequences in the sample. This rearrangement joins TRBV18 to TRBJ1-1; D may be TRBD1 (5 bases). The CDR3 is 13 amino acids. V lost 3 bases, J lost 1 base, and 6 bases lay in between. Germline CDR1 and CDR2: KGHSH and LQKENI. The CDR3 coding sequence is TGTGCCAGCTCACCCGGGGCGAACACTGAAGCTTTCTTT. Translation gives CASSPGANTEAFF.

This rearrangement joins TRBV2 to TRBJ2-1, with D possibly TRBD2 on 5 matching bases. This CDR3 contains 15 residues. Germline CDR1 SNHLY, CDR2 FYNNEI. Trimming removed 4 bases at V and 4 bases at J, with 14 bases between. The CDR3 sequence: CASSALASSYNEQFF. The CDR3 bases are TGTGCCAGCAGTGCATTAGCGTCCTCTTACAATGAGCAGTTCTTC.

The rearrangement joins TRBV19 to TRBJ1-1; 7 bases map to TRBD1. Per the germline V gene, CDR1 is LNHDA and CDR2 is SQIVND (reference sequence). The V segment lost 4 bases and the J segment 3 bases; nucleotides outside the gene matches: 2. This CDR3 is 13 amino acids long. CDR3 DNA: TGTGCCAGTAGTACCCAGGGGGACACTGAAGCTTTCTTT. It yields the protein CASSTQGDTEAFF. Using reference TRBV19 and TRBJ1-1 for the parts outside the CDR3, the full variable domain is DGGITQSPKYLFRKEGQNVTLSCEQNLNHDAMYWYRQDPGQGLRLIYYSQIVNDFQKGDIAEGYSVSREKKESFPLTVTSAQKNPTAFYLCASSTQGDTEAFFGQGTRLTVV.

This clone was picked up one time. The rearrangement joins TRBV29-1 to TRBJ1-2, with TRBD1 matching over 9 bases. Trimming took 7 bases from V and 6 from J; bases not matched to a gene: 9. The CDR3 consists of 13 residues. From germline, CDR1 is SQVTM and CDR2 ANQGSEA. CDR3 nucleotide sequence: TGCAGCGCAAAACTCACAGGGGGCCATGGCTACACCTTC. Translation: CSAKLTGGHGYTF.

The rearrangement uses TRBV7-8 and TRBJ2-1; 14 bases align to TRBD2. CDR3 length: 18 amino acids. Germline V gene lookup returns CDR1 SGHVS and CDR2 FQNEAQ. Losses at the gene ends were 1 base for V and 4 bases for J; bases not matched to a gene: 6. In DNA form, the CDR3 reads TGTGCCAGCAGCTTAGTGGGACTAGCGGGAGCAACGTACAATGAGCAGTTCTTC. It translates to CASSLVGLAGATYNEQFF. Full variable domain (rest looked up from reference TRBV7-8 and TRBJ2-1): GAGVSQSPRYKVAKRGQDVALRCDPISGHVSLFWYQQALGQGPEFLTYFQNEAQLDKSGLPSDRFFAERPEGSVSTLKIQRTQQEDSAVYLCASSLVGLAGATYNEQFFGPGTRLTVL.

The chain uses TRBV9 and TRBJ1-2; TRBD1 agrees at 7 bases. Germline V gene sequence: CDR1 SGDLS, CDR2 YYNGEE. The CDR3 totals 14 residues. V lost 3 bases, J lost 8 bases, and 10 bases stayed unmatched. The CDR3 nucleotides are TGTGCCAGCAGCGAGCAGACAGGGTCTCGGGGCTACACCTTC. As protein: CASSEQTGSRGYTF.

The chain carries TRBV10-3 and TRBJ1-1, with TRBD1 matching 7 bases. Trimming cost V 2 bases and J 6 bases; bases outside gene matches: 9. This CDR3 comprises 15 residues. Germline V gene data show CDR1 as ENHRY and CDR2 as SYGVKD. The CDR3 bases are TGTGCCATCAGTGAGACACAGGGGTATGGCGCTGAAGCTTTCTTT. This sequence encodes CAISETQGYGAEAFF.

The chain uses TRBV7-6 and TRBJ2-5; 10 nucleotides align to TRBD2. CDR3 size: 17 residues. The junction had 12 bases not matched to a gene; V was cut back by 3 bases and J by 5 bases. Germline CDR1 SGHVS, CDR2 FNYEAQ. The CDR3 loop reads CASSFPLAGTREETQYF. In DNA, the CDR3 is TGTGCCAGCAGCTTCCCACTAGCGGGAACCCGGGAGGAGACCCAGTACTTC.